This T cell receptor beta chain was sequenced during a study of T-cell memory formation after mild COVID-19. CDR1 SGDLS and CDR2 YYNGEE come from the germline V gene. The V and J ends lost 1 base and 4 bases, in that order; junction bases with no gene match: 4. The CDR3 sequence is 15 residues long. This clonotype showed up just a few times. Constant-segment primers were used for 5'RACE, and the resulting TCR alpha and TCR beta cDNA libraries carried sample barcodes and UMIs. TCRdb analysed the 5' RACE reads with MiXCR anew, one entry per CDR3 protein. The data hold 220,000 or so distinct CDR3 sequences, with 9% to 10% observed a single time.

The rearrangement uses TRBV9 and TRBJ2-2; TRBD1 matches 7 bases. This TCR derives from a man between 18 and 29 years old who had mild COVID-19 (a few samples of this study predate the infection). Cell type and time point are not known. The sequenced sample consisted of PBMCs or a T cell subset sorted from them (not recorded which). The CDR3 nucleotides read TGTGCCAGCAGCGTAATGGGACAGCTCACCGGGGAGCTGTTTTTT. Protein: CASSVMGQLTGELFF.